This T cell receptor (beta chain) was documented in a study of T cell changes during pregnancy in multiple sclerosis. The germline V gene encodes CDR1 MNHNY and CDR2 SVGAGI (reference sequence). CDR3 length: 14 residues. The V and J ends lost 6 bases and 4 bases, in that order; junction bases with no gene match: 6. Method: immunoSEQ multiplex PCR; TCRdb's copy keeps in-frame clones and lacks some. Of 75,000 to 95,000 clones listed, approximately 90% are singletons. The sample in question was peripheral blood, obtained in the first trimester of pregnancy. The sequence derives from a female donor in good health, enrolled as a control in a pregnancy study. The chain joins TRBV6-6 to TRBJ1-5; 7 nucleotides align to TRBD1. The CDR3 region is CASSPPGQNQPQHF. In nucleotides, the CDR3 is TGTGCCAGCAGCCCGCCGGGACAGAATCAGCCCCAGCATTTT.